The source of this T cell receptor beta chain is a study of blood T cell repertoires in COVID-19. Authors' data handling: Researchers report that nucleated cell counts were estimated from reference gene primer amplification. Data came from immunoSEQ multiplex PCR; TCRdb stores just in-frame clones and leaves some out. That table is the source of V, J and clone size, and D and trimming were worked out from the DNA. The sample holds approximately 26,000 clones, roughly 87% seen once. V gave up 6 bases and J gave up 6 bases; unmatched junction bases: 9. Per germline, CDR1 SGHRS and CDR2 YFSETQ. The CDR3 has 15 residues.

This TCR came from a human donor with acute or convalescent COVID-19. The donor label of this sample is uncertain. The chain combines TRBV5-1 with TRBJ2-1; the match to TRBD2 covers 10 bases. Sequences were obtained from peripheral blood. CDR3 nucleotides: TGCGCCAGCACCCCACGGGCTAGCGGGAGCAATGAGCAGTTCTTC. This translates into CASTPRASGSNEQFF.